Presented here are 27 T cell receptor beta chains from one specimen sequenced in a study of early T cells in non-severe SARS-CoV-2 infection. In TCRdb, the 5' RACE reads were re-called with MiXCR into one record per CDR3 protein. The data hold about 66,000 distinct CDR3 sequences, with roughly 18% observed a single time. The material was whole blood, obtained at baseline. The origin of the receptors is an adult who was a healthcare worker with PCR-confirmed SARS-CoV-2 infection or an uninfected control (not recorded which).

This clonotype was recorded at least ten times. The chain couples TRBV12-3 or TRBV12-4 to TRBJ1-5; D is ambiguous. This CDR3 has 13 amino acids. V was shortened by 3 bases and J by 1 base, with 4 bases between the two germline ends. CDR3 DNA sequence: TGTGCCAGCAGTTTTGACAGCAATCAGCCCCAGCATTTT. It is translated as CASSFDSNQPQHF.

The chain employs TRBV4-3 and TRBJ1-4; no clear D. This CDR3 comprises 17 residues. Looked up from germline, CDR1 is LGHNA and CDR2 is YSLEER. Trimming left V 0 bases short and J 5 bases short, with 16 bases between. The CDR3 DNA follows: TGCGCCAGCAGCCAAGAAGGATCGGGCAGTCGAAATGAAAAACTGTTTTTT. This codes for CASSQEGSGSRNEKLFF.

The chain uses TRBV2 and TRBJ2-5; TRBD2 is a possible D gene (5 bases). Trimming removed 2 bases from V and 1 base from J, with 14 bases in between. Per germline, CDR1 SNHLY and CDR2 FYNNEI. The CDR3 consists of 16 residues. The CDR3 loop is CASSERFRGPQETQYF. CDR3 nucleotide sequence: TGTGCCAGCAGTGAAAGATTTCGGGGTCCCCAAGAGACCCAGTACTTC.

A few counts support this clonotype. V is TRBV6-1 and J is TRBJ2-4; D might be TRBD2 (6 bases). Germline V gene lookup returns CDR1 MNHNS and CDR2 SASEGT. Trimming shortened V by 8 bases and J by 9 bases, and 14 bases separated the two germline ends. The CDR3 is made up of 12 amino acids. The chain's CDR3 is CASLEGQSIQYF. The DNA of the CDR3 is TGTGCCAGCCTGGAGGGCCAGAGCATTCAGTACTTC.

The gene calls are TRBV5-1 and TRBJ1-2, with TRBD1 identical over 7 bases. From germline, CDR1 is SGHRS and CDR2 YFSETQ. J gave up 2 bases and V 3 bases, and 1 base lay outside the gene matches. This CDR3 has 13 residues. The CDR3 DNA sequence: TGCGCCAGCAGCTGGGGACAGAACTATGGCTACACCTTC. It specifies CASSWGQNYGYTF.

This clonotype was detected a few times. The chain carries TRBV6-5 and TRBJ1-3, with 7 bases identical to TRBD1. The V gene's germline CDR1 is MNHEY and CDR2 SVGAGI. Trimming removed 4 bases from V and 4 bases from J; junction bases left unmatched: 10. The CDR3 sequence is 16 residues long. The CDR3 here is CASSFRQTGRGNTIYF. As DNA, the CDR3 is TGTGCCAGCAGTTTCCGCCAGACAGGGAGAGGAAACACCATATATTTT.

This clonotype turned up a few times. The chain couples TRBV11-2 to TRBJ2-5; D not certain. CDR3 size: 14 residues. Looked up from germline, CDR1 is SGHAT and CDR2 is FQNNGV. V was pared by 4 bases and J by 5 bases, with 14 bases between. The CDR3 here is CASSYGPAGETQYF. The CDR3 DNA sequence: TGTGCCAGCAGCTACGGACCTGCCGGGGAGACCCAGTACTTC.

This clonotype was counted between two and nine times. The CDR3 region is CSVGAEGHFSYEQYF. CDR3 DNA sequence: TGCAGCGTGGGGGCGGAGGGACACTTCTCCTACGAGCAGTACTTC. V usage is TRBV29-1 and J usage is TRBJ2-7; D tentatively reads TRBD1 or TRBD2 (6 bases each). The germline gives CDR1 SQVTM, CDR2 ANQGSEA. Trimming removed 6 bases from V and 0 bases from J, with 18 bases in between. The CDR3 consists of 15 residues.

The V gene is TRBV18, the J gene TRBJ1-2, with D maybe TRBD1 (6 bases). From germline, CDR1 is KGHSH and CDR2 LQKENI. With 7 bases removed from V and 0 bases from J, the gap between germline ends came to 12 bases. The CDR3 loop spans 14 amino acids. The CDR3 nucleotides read TGTGCCAGCTTTGGACAGCAAGCTAACTATGGCTACACCTTC. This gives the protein CASFGQQANYGYTF.

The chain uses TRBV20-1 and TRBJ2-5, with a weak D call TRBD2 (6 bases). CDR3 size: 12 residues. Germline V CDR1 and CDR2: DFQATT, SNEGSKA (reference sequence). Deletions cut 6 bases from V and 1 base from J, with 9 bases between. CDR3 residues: CSAGLTQETQYF. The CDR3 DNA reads TGCAGTGCAGGACTAACCCAAGAGACCCAGTACTTC.

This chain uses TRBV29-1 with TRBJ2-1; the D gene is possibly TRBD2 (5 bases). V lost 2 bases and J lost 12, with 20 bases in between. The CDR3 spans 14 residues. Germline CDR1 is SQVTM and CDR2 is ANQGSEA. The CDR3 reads CSVESMSGPMGQFF. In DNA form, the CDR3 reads TGCAGCGTTGAATCGATGAGCGGCCCGATGGGGCAGTTCTTC.

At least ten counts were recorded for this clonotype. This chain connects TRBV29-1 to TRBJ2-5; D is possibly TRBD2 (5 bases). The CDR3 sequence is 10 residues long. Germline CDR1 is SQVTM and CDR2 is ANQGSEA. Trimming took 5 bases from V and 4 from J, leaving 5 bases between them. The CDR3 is CSVRGETQYF. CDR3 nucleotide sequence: TGCAGCGTTCGGGGAGAGACCCAGTACTTC.

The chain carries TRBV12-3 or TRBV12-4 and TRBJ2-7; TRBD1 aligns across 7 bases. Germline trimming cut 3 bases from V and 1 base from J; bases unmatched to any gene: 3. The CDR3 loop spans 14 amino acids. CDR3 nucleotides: TGTGCCAGCAGTTTGGGGGACAGTTCCTACGAGCAGTACTTC. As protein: CASSLGDSSYEQYF.

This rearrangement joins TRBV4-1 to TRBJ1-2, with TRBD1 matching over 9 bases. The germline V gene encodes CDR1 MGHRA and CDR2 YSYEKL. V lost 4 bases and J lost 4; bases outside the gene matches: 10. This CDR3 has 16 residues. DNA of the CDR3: TGCGCCAGCAGCCTCGTCCCGGGACAGGGACGCTATGGCTACACCTTC. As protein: CASSLVPGQGRYGYTF.

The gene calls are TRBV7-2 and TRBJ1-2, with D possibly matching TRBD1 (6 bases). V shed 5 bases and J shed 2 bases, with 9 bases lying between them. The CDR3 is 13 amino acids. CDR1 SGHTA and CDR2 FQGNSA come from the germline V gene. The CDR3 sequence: CASSQGTNYGYTF. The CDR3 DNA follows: TGTGCCAGCAGCCAGGGGACCAACTATGGCTACACCTTC.

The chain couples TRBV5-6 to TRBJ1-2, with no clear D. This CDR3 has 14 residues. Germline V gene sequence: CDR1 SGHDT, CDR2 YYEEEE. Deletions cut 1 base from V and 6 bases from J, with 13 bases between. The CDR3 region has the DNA TGTGCCAGCAGCTTGAGACTGAGTTACCATGGCTACACCTTC. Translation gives CASSLRLSYHGYTF. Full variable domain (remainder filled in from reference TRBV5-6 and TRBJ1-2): DAGVTQSPTHLIKTRGQQVTLRCSPKSGHDTVSWYQQALGQGPQFIFQYYEEEERQRGNFPDRFSGHQFPNYSSELNVNALLLGDSALYLCASSLRLSYHGYTFGSGTRLTVV.

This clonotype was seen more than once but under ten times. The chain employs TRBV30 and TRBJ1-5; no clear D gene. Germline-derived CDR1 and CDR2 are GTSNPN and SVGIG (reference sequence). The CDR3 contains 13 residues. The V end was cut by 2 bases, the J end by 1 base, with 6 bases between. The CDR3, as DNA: TGTGCCTGGAGTTACGGGAGCAATCAGCCCCAGCATTTT. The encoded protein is CAWSYGSNQPQHF.

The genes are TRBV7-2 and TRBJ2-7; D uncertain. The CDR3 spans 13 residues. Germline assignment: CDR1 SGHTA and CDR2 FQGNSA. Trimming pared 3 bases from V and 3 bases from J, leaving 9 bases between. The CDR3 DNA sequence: TGTGCCAGCAGCTTTCGGGCTAGCTACGAGCAGTACTTC. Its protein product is CASSFRASYEQYF.

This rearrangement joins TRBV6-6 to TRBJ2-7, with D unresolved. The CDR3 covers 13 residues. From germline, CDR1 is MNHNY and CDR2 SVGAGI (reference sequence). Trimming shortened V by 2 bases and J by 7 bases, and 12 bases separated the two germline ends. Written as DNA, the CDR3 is TGTGCCAGCAGTTACCCCGAGCTGCGAGAGCAGTACTTC. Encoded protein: CASSYPELREQYF.

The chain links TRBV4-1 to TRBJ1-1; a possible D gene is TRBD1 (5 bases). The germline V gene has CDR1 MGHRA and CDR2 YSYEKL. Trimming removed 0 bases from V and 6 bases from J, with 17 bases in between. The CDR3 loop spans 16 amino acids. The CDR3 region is CASSQDLYGGLSEAFF. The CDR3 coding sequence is TGCGCCAGCAGCCAAGATCTCTACGGGGGATTGTCTGAAGCTTTCTTT.

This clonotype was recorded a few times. The CDR3 region has the DNA TGTGCCAGCAGCTTGGGGGGCAAGACCCAGTACTTC. Amino acids: CASSLGGKTQYF. This sequence joins TRBV7-9 and TRBJ2-5; the D gene could be TRBD1 or TRBD2 (6 bases each). Germline V lookup: CDR1 SEHNR, CDR2 FQNEAQ (reference sequence). CDR3 length: 12 amino acids. Trimming took off 3 bases at V and 6 bases at J, with 8 bases between the two ends.

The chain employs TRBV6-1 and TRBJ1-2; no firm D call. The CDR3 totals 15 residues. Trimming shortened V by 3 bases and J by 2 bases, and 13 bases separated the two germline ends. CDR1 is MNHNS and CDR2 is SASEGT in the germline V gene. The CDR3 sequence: CASSDRSQPNYGYTF. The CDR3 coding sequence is TGTGCCAGCAGTGACAGGAGCCAACCGAACTATGGCTACACCTTC.

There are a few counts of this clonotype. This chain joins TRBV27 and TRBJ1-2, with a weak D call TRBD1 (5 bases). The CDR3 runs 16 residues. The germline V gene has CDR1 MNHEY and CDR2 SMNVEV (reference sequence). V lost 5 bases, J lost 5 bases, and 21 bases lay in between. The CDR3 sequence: CASSLYAGTGKYGYTF. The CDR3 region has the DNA TGTGCCAGCAGTCTATACGCCGGGACTGGGAAATATGGCTACACCTTC.

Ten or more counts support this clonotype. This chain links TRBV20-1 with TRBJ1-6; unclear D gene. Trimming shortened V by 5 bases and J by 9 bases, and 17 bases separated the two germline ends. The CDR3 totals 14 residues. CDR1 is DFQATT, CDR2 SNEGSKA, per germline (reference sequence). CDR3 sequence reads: CSAGVIGLGSPLHF. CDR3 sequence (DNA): TGCAGTGCTGGGGTCATAGGGTTAGGTTCACCCCTCCACTTT.

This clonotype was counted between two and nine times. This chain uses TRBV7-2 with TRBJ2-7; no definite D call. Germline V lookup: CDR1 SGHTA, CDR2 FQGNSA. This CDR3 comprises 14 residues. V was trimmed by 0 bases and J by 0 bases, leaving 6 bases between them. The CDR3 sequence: CASSLAGYSYEQYF. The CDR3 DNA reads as TGTGCCAGCAGCTTAGCTGGGTACTCCTACGAGCAGTACTTC.

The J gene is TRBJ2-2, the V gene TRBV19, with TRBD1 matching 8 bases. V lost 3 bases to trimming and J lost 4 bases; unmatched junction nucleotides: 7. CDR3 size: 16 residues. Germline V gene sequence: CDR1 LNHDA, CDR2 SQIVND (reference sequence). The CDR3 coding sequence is TGTGCCAGTAGTATGGGCAGGGGGCGCACCACCGGGGAGCTGTTTTTT. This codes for CASSMGRGRTTGELFF. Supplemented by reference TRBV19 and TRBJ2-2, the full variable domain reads DGGITQSPKYLFRKEGQNVTLSCEQNLNHDAMYWYRQDPGQGLRLIYYSQIVNDFQKGDIAEGYSVSREKKESFPLTVTSAQKNPTAFYLCASSMGRGRTTGELFFGEGSRLTVL.

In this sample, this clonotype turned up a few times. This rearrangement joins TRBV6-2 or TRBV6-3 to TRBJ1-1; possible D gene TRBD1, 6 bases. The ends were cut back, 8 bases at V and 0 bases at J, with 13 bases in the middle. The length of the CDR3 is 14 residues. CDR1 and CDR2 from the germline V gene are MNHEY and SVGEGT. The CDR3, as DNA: TGTGCCAGCCACAGGGACCTCATGAACACTGAAGCTTTCTTT. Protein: CASHRDLMNTEAFF.